The clone carrying this T cell receptor beta chain was found a few times. These data originate in a study of T-cell reconstitution after alpha-beta-depleted transplantation in children. Library preparation (for TCRbeta) was performed with unique molecular identifiers. One entry per CDR3 protein, called by TCRdb with MiXCR from the PCR reads. The sample holds about 640,000 distinct CDR3 sequences, 16% seen once. Sample: PBMCs from the stem cell graft donor, taken from the stem cell graft. This TCR came from a human donor who donated a stem cell graft to a child with acute myeloid leukemia.

Here the CDR3 DNA reads TGTGCCAGCAGCTCCCGGAGCCTCTGGGACTATGGCTACACCTTC. Translation: CASSSRSLWDYGYTF. The V call is TRBV7-2, the J call TRBJ1-2, with D uncertain. Germline CDR1 SGHTA, CDR2 FQGNSA. The V end lost 4 bases, the J end lost 3 bases, and 15 bases lay between the germline ends. CDR3 size: 15 residues.